What follows is one T cell receptor beta chain and its context. Its antigen is as yet unknown. TCRdb's table, derived via immunoSEQ multiplex PCR, lists solely in-frame clones and lacks some. The table lists more than 110,000 clones, 94% of them singletons. The data stem from a study of cytomegalovirus exposure and HLA in healthy donors. Study-level information: The use of the same platform for the roughly 120 validation repertoires and the roughly 700 first-cohort repertoires was reported by a later analysis. General observations from the study: The listing of approximately 160 TCR beta chains classed them as cytomegalovirus-associated. Among the CMV-associated chains, a few were confirmed in vitro as specific for CMV antigens. According to a subsequent analysis, TCR clusters from the first cohort were inclined to appear together in the 130 or so validation repertoires.

The germline V gene encodes CDR1 MNHEY and CDR2 SVGAGI. The CDR3 runs 13 residues. With 6 bases removed from V and 5 bases from J, the gap between germline ends came to 11 bases. Sequencing was carried out using PBMCs. This chain links TRBV6-5 with TRBJ2-1, with D possibly TRBD2 on 6 matching bases. The receptor comes from a man aged 18 to 29 in good health and CMV-seropositive. CDR3 DNA: TGTGCCAGCAGGACGGGACTTCACAATGAGCAGTTCTTC. It translates to CASRTGLHNEQFF.